The 32 T cell receptor beta chains in this list originate from one sample, sequenced in a study of blood T cell repertoires in COVID-19. TCRdb keeps only in-frame clones here, not all; method: immunoSEQ multiplex PCR. This table holds approximately 190,000 clones, 80% found once. Sequencing was performed on peripheral blood. All receptors come from a man aged 55-75 years with acute or convalescent COVID-19.

The J gene is TRBJ2-3, the V gene TRBV5-1; 12 nucleotides agree with TRBD1. Trimming at V came to 4 bases and at J to 3 bases, leaving 6 bases not matched to a gene. The CDR3 covers 16 residues. Germline V gene sequence: CDR1 SGHRS, CDR2 YFSETQ. CDR3 amino acids: CASSRGQGARTDTQYF. The DNA of the CDR3 is TGCGCCAGCAGCAGGGGACAGGGGGCGAGGACAGATACGCAGTATTTT.

The V gene is TRBV30, the J gene TRBJ1-2; no clear D gene. V lost 3 bases and J 0 bases, leaving 5 bases between the germline ends. Germline V lookup: CDR1 GTSNPN, CDR2 SVGIG (reference sequence). The CDR3 extends over 12 amino acids. This CDR3 is CAWSQANYGYTF. CDR3 nucleotides: TGTGCCTGGAGCCAGGCTAACTATGGCTACACCTTC.

Notes on this clone: Other DNA sequences in this specimen translate into the identical CDR3. The CDR3 sequence is CAWSLQANTEAFF. Written as DNA, the CDR3 is TGTGCCTGGAGTCTCCAGGCGAACACTGAAGCTTTCTTT. The J gene is TRBJ1-1, the V gene TRBV30, with D unclear. Trimming left V 2 bases short and J 1 base short, with 8 bases between. The CDR3 is 13 amino acids. CDR1 is GTSNPN and CDR2 is SVGIG in the germline V gene (reference sequence).

The genes are TRBV5-1 and TRBJ1-5, with a possible D match to TRBD1 (5 bases). Trimming stripped 0 bases from V and 3 bases from J, with 10 bases between. CDR3 length: 15 residues. Germline V gene sequence: CDR1 SGHRS, CDR2 YFSETQ. CDR3 region: CASSLEGGANQPQHF. The CDR3 nucleotides are TGCGCCAGCAGCTTGGAGGGCGGGGCCAATCAGCCCCAGCATTTT.

This clone has just one count. V usage is TRBV6-6 and J usage is TRBJ1-4; no definite D call. The V gene's germline CDR1 is MNHNY and CDR2 SVGAGI (reference sequence). V gave up 0 bases and J gave up 0 bases, with 8 bases separating them. This CDR3 has 16 residues. CDR3 bases: TGTGCCAGCAGTTACTCGAGGAGGACAACTAATGAAAAACTGTTTTTT. Protein sequence: CASSYSRRTTNEKLFF.

This rearrangement joins TRBV5-4 to TRBJ2-5, with TRBD2 identical over 11 bases. The CDR3 loop spans 16 amino acids. With V trimmed by 4 bases and J by 3 bases, 8 bases remained unmatched. Looked up from germline, CDR1 is SGHNT and CDR2 is YYREEE (reference sequence). For the CDR3, the DNA is TGTGCCAGCAGCCCCGGTGATAGCGGGGGGGAAGAGACCCAGTACTTC. Protein product: CASSPGDSGGEETQYF.

The V call is TRBV7-2, the J call TRBJ1-4; perhaps TRBD1 as D (6 bases). Germline V gene sequence: CDR1 SGHTA, CDR2 FQGNSA. The CDR3 is made up of 15 amino acids. V was cut by 5 bases and J by 0 bases, with 10 bases left in between. CDR3 DNA sequence: TGTGCCAGCAGCCCACGGACAGCAACTAATGAAAAACTGTTTTTT. Protein product: CASSPRTATNEKLFF.

CDR3 nucleotide sequence: TGTGCCAGCAGTCGGACTAGCGCCACTGAGCAGTTCTTC. Its protein is CASSRTSATEQFF. V is TRBV12-3 or TRBV12-4 and J is TRBJ2-1; 9 bases are shared with TRBD2. Losses at the gene ends were 5 bases for V and 9 bases for J; bases not matched to a gene: 5. This CDR3 spans 13 amino acids.

The J gene is TRBJ2-7, the V gene TRBV3-1 (or the pseudogene TRBV3-2); TRBD1 matches at 10 bases. This CDR3 has 14 residues. V trimming: 4 bases; J trimming: 7 bases; junction bases outside the gene matches: 7. CDR1 LGHDT and CDR2 YNNKEL come from the germline V gene (reference sequence). In DNA, the CDR3 is TGTGCCAGCAGCCCGGGGACAGGGGCGAGAGAGCAGTACTTC. Translating it yields CASSPGTGAREQYF.

V gene TRBV4-2 combines with J gene TRBJ2-7; TRBD1 is a possible D gene (6 bases). CDR1 LGHNA and CDR2 YNFKEQ come from the germline V gene. This CDR3 contains 14 residues. With 1 base removed from V and 1 base from J, the gap between germline ends came to 8 bases. The CDR3 nucleotides are TGTGCCAGCAGCCAAGTGGGGGCTTCCTACGAGCAGTACTTC. Protein sequence: CASSQVGASYEQYF.

As concerns this clone: A single base separates this from a much larger clone, so it may be a read error. V usage is TRBV7-3 and J usage is TRBJ1-5; no clear D gene. Germline V lookup: CDR1 SGHTA, CDR2 FQGTGA. The CDR3 has 13 amino acids. V shed 3 bases and J shed 0 bases, with 3 bases lying between them. This CDR3 reads CASSLSSNQPQHF. CDR3 in DNA: TGTGCCAGCAGCTTGAGTAGCAATCAGCCCCAGCATTTT.

The table lists this clone with a count of one. V gene TRBV24-1 combines with J gene TRBJ1-2; weak D call: TRBD1 (6 bases). The CDR3 is made up of 13 amino acids. CDR1 KGHDR and CDR2 SFDVKD come from the germline V gene. Between the trimmed V and J ends, which lost 4 bases and 6 bases, there was a span of 11 bases. CDR3: CATSETGLNGYTF. The CDR3 DNA reads TGTGCCACCAGTGAAACAGGGTTAAATGGCTACACCTTC.

The genes are TRBV7-2 and TRBJ2-1, with 14 nucleotides matching TRBD2. The CDR3 is made up of 17 amino acids. Germline V gene lookup returns CDR1 SGHTA and CDR2 FQGNSA. V was clipped by 1 base and J by 7 bases; unmatched bases: 6. For the CDR3, the DNA is TGTGCCAGCAGCTTAGTAGGGACTAGCGGGAGTATAAATGAGCAGTTCTTC. Amino acids: CASSLVGTSGSINEQFF.

J is TRBJ1-1 and V is TRBV18; 9 positions agree with TRBD1. This CDR3 has 14 amino acids. CDR1 and CDR2 from the germline V gene are KGHSH and LQKENI. Losses at the gene ends were 2 bases for V and 5 bases for J; bases not matched to a gene: 3. As DNA, the CDR3 is TGTGCCAGCTCACCAACGACAGGGGGAACTGAAGCTTTCTTT. The encoded protein is CASSPTTGGTEAFF.

The chain joins TRBV7-9 to TRBJ2-2, with 7 positions matching TRBD1. Germline trimming cut 5 bases from V and 0 bases from J; bases unmatched to any gene: 3. This CDR3 region has 15 residues. Per germline, CDR1 SEHNR and CDR2 FQNEAQ (reference sequence). The chain's CDR3 is CASSEGTANTGELFF. The CDR3 DNA reads as TGTGCCAGCAGCGAAGGGACAGCGAACACCGGGGAGCTGTTTTTT.

This clone is a singleton in its sample. J is TRBJ2-1 and V is TRBV24-1; 10 bases line up with TRBD2. Trimming took 10 bases from V and 9 from J; bases not matched to a gene: 14. Germline CDR1 KGHDR, CDR2 SFDVKD. The CDR3 is made up of 15 amino acids. CDR3 DNA: TGTGCCACAAGTCTAGCGGGAGAGAGGTTCCGTGAGCAGTTCTTC. As protein: CATSLAGERFREQFF.

This rearrangement joins TRBV5-1 to TRBJ2-1, with 8 positions matching TRBD2. Unmatched junction bases numbered 5, after V lost 1 base and J lost 5 bases. Germline V gene sequence: CDR1 SGHRS, CDR2 YFSETQ. The CDR3 loop spans 15 amino acids. CDR3 nucleotide sequence: TGCGCCAGCAGCTTGATAGCGGGAATTAACAATGAGCAGTTCTTC. Its protein is CASSLIAGINNEQFF.

This clone was seen only once. V usage is TRBV5-5 and J usage is TRBJ2-3; 8 bases are a match to TRBD2. After removal of 0 bases from V and 1 base from J, the junction contained 7 bases not matched to a gene. Germline CDR1 reads SGHKS; CDR2 reads YYEKEE (reference sequence). The length of the CDR3 is 17 residues. CDR3 nucleotides: TGTGCCAGCAGCTTGGCCTTAGCGGGGATGGGCACAGATACGCAGTATTTT. Its protein product is CASSLALAGMGTDTQYF.

The CDR3 sequence is CASSVGVTNTGELFF. As DNA, the CDR3 is TGTGCCAGCAGCGTAGGTGTCACGAACACCGGGGAGCTGTTTTTT. The J gene is TRBJ2-2, the V gene TRBV9, with no clear D. CDR3 length equals 15 residues. Trimming shortened V by 0 bases and J by 0 bases, and 6 bases separated the two germline ends. Germline assignment: CDR1 SGDLS and CDR2 YYNGEE.

Details on this clone: Different DNA sequences within this sample yield the same CDR3. The chain employs TRBV6-5 and TRBJ2-1; 7 nucleotides line up with TRBD2. V lost 0 bases and J lost 10; bases outside the gene matches: 0. CDR3 length: 12 amino acids. The germline CDR1 and CDR2 sequences are MNHEY and SVGAGI. CDR3 amino acids: CASSYSGGEQFF. The CDR3 region has the DNA TGTGCCAGCAGTTACTCGGGGGGGGAGCAGTTCTTC.

This rearrangement joins TRBV6-6 to TRBJ1-5; 8 nucleotides align to TRBD1. Germline-derived CDR1 and CDR2 are MNHNY and SVGAGI (reference sequence). The CDR3 loop spans 13 amino acids. V lost 5 bases, J lost 6 bases, and 3 bases stayed unmatched. CDR3 region: CASSQGAGQPQHF. The DNA of the CDR3 is TGTGCCAGCAGTCAGGGGGCGGGTCAGCCCCAGCATTTT.

Comment on this clone: One end of the junction fails to match germline, which may point to a read error. The rearrangement links TRBV5-1 to TRBJ1-2, with a weak D call TRBD1 (5 bases). CDR1 SGHRS and CDR2 YFSETQ come from the germline V gene. The CDR3 totals 14 residues. The CDR3 DNA reads as TGCGCCAGCAGCTTGGCCGAGGAGGAGGGCAGGGTATTCTTC. It encodes CASSLAEEEGRVFF.

The rearrangement joins TRBV6-5 to TRBJ1-2; 10 nucleotides match TRBD1. J lost 4 bases, V lost 6 bases, and 5 bases had no gene match. This CDR3 has 14 residues. CDR1 and CDR2 from the germline V gene are MNHEY and SVGAGI. CDR3 sequence reads: CASRLGQGVYGYTF. CDR3 bases: TGTGCCAGCAGACTAGGACAGGGGGTCTATGGCTACACCTTC.

The rearrangement joins TRBV19 to TRBJ1-1; 7 nucleotides match TRBD1. V lost 3 bases, J lost 4 bases, and 8 bases stayed unmatched. Germline V gives CDR1 LNHDA, CDR2 SQIVND (reference sequence). This CDR3 region has 15 residues. The CDR3 here is CASSMAQGVSTEAFF. In DNA form, the CDR3 reads TGTGCCAGTAGTATGGCGCAGGGGGTGAGCACTGAAGCTTTCTTT.

The rearrangement joins TRBV7-9 to TRBJ1-5; D call uncertain. This CDR3 contains 13 residues. V was cut by 2 bases and J by 7 bases, with 9 bases left in between. Germline lookup yields CDR1 SEHNR and CDR2 FQNEAQ (reference sequence). The CDR3 region is CASSLQDGQPQHF. DNA for the CDR3: TGTGCCAGCAGCTTACAGGATGGGCAGCCCCAGCATTTT. The variable domain in full, with the rest retrieved from reference TRBV7-9 and TRBJ1-5, is DTGVSQNPRHKITKRGQNVTFRCDPISEHNRLYWYRQTLGQGPEFLTYFQNEAQLEKSRLLSDRFSAERPKGSFSTLEIQRTEQGDSAMYLCASSLQDGQPQHFGDGTRLSIL.

The V gene is TRBV7-2, the J gene TRBJ1-2; D call uncertain. V dropped 3 bases and J dropped 7 bases, with 15 bases sitting between them. There are 14 residues in the CDR3. Germline lookup yields CDR1 SGHTA and CDR2 FQGNSA. DNA of the CDR3: TGTGCCAGCAGCTTGGAGGGAGGGATGAGTGGCTACACCTTC. This gives the protein CASSLEGGMSGYTF. Together with reference TRBV7-2 and TRBJ1-2, the CDR3 gives the full variable domain: GAGVSQSPSNKVTEKGKDVELRCDPISGHTALYWYRQSLGQGLEFLIYFQGNSAPDKSGLPSDRFSAERTGGSVSTLTIQRTQQEDSAVYLCASSLEGGMSGYTFGSGTRLTVV.

V gene TRBV11-2 combines with J gene TRBJ2-7; 7 positions match TRBD2. This CDR3 comprises 15 residues. V gave up 1 base and J gave up 7 bases; unmatched junction bases: 10. Looked up from germline, CDR1 is SGHAT and CDR2 is FQNNGV. The CDR3: CASSLVTTSFGEQYF. DNA for the CDR3: TGTGCCAGCAGCTTAGTTACGACTAGCTTTGGTGAGCAGTACTTC.

The genes are TRBV19 and TRBJ2-2, with 8 positions matching TRBD1. The germline V gene encodes CDR1 LNHDA and CDR2 SQIVND (reference sequence). After removal of 4 bases from V and 0 bases from J, the junction contained 1 base not matched to a gene. The CDR3 contains 15 residues. This CDR3 reads CASSRGQANTGELFF. The CDR3 DNA reads as TGTGCCAGTAGTAGGGGACAGGCGAACACCGGGGAGCTGTTTTTT.

This clone occurred a few times. The chain uses TRBV5-6 and TRBJ2-2; TRBD2 might be the D (6 bases). The ends were cut back, 7 bases at V and 4 bases at J, with 17 bases in the middle. Per the germline V gene, CDR1 is SGHDT and CDR2 is YYEEEE. CDR3 length: 15 residues. The CDR3 bases are TGTGCCAGCCTCTGGGGCGGGATAGTCACCGGGGAGCTGTTTTTT. Protein product: CASLWGGIVTGELFF. The entire variable domain, with the rest obtained from reference TRBV5-6 and TRBJ2-2, is as follows: DAGVTQSPTHLIKTRGQQVTLRCSPKSGHDTVSWYQQALGQGPQFIFQYYEEEERQRGNFPDRFSGHQFPNYSSELNVNALLLGDSALYLCASLWGGIVTGELFFGEGSRLTVL.

CDR3 DNA: TGTGCCAGCAGCTCCCTGGGGGGGGGCGCAAGGGATGGCTACACCTTC. Translating gives CASSSLGGGARDGYTF. J is TRBJ1-2 and V is TRBV7-9; tentatively, D is TRBD1 (6 bases). CDR3 size: 16 residues. CDR1 and CDR2 (germline): SEHNR, FQNEAQ (reference sequence). V was shortened by 4 bases and J by 6 bases, with 21 bases between the two germline ends.

The chain carries TRBV28 and TRBJ1-5; D perhaps matches TRBD1 (5 bases). Germline V gene lookup returns CDR1 MDHEN and CDR2 SYDVKM. V lost 4 bases and J 1 base, leaving 8 bases between the germline ends. This CDR3 has 14 amino acids. CDR3 region: CASSSGGSNQPQHF. The CDR3 DNA sequence: TGTGCCAGCAGTTCTGGGGGGAGCAATCAGCCCCAGCATTTT. The full variable domain, with the rest looked up from reference TRBV28 and TRBJ1-5, is DVKVTQSSRYLVKRTGEKVFLECVQDMDHENMFWYRQDPGLGLRLIYFSYDVKMKEKGDIPEGYSVSREKKERFSLILESASTNQTSMYLCASSSGGSNQPQHFGDGTRLSIL.

This chain links TRBV5-6 with TRBJ2-7; 10 bases are a match to TRBD1. With 3 bases clipped from V and 7 bases from J, the junction kept 7 bases outside the gene matches. From germline, CDR1 is SGHDT and CDR2 YYEEEE. This CDR3 is 14 amino acids long. The CDR3 region has the DNA TGTGCCAGCAGCTCCGGACAGGGGGTGGGAGAGCAGTACTTC. Its translation is CASSSGQGVGEQYF.